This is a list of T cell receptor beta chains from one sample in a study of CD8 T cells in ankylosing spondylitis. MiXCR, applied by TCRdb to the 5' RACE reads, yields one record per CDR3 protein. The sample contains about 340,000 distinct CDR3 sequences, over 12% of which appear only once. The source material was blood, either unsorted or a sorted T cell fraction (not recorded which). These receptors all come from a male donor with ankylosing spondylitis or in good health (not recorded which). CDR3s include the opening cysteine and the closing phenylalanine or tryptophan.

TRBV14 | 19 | CASSPRPGQAVTRDYEQYF
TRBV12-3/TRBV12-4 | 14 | CASSRYGQNTEAFF
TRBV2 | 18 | CASRIPSGTSGGADTQYF
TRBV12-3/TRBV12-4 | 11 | CASSKSGELFF
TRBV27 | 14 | CASSFRDSNQPQHF
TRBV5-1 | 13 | CASSEGAGEKLFF
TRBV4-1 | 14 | CASSHLGAGREAFF
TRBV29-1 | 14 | CSVKAGAGANVLTF
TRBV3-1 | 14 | CASSQASGGAEAFF
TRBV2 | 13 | CASSDLARSEQYF
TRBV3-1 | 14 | CASRQTGGNSPLHF